This T cell receptor beta chain was retrieved from a study of cytotoxic CD8 clonotypes in ibrutinib-treated CLL. Study-wide background: Researchers reported about a dozen relapsed/refractory and approximately 16 treatment-naive patients, under 18 of them IGHV unmutated.

Turning to this clone: Its target is unknown.

This CDR3 is built from 14 residues. TCRdb's table, derived via immunoSEQ multiplex PCR, lists solely in-frame clones and lacks some. The sample holds roughly 180,000 clones; approximately 72% are singletons and the top ten take roughly 13%. Overall study results and limits: Clonality rose at ibrutinib response, held steady in sustained remission, and fell toward baseline at progression.

The chain employs TRBV21-1 and TRBJ2-5; the table's D call, TRBD1, has no DNA check behind it. TRBV21-1 is an annotated pseudogene. The source of this sequence is a human donor with chronic lymphocytic leukemia. Sequenced material: PBMCs, taken after 24 months of ibrutinib treatment. CDR3 amino acids: CASSKADTQETQYF. The CDR3 nucleotides read TGTGCCAGCAGCAAGGCGGACACTCAAGAGACCCAGTACTTC.